This is a list of T cell receptor beta chains from one sample in a study of blood T cell repertoires in COVID-19. TCRdb's table, derived via immunoSEQ multiplex PCR, lists solely in-frame clones and lacks some. The data hold around 300,000 clones, with 85% to 90% observed a single time. Sequencing was performed on peripheral blood. These receptors all come from a woman in her forties with COVID-19, enrolled during active disease. Both conserved end residues are part of each CDR3. Fields, in order: J gene, D gene, clone size, V gene, CDR3 DNA, CDR3 protein. D genes are given only for firm matches. Expanded clones get a size class; other rows say once, few or many, or leave the size out.

J: TRBJ1-3
D: -
size: -
V: TRBV9
DNA: TGTGCCAGCAGCGTAGAGGACGGGAGCTCTGGAAACACCATATATTTT
CDR3: CASSVEDGSSGNTIYF

J: TRBJ2-7
D: TRBD1
size: -
V: TRBV11-2
DNA: TGTGCCAGCAGTTGGGACAGGGGGCCCTACGAGCAGTACTTC
CDR3: CASSWDRGPYEQYF

J: TRBJ1-1
D: -
size: -
V: TRBV6-5
DNA: TGTGCCAGCAGTTCCGGGTCCCCCGGGGCTTTCTTT
CDR3: CASSSGSPGAFF

J: TRBJ1-5
D: -
size: -
V: TRBV10-3
DNA: TGTGCCATCAGTGAGAGGGGAGGAAATCAGCCCCAGCATTTT
CDR3: CAISERGGNQPQHF

J: TRBJ1-2
D: -
size: -
V: TRBV27
DNA: TGTGCCAGCAGTTTATCGGGGCAGGGCTATGGCTACACCTTC
CDR3: CASSLSGQGYGYTF

J: TRBJ2-7
D: TRBD2
size: -
V: TRBV6-5
DNA: TGTGCCAGCGAGGCTAGCGGCACCTACGAGCAGTACTTC
CDR3: CASEASGTYEQYF

J: TRBJ2-7
D: TRBD1
size: -
V: TRBV5-1
DNA: TGCGCCAGCAGCAACGACAGGGCAGGTGCATACGAGCAGTACTTC
CDR3: CASSNDRAGAYEQYF

J: TRBJ2-7
D: TRBD2
size: -
V: TRBV27
DNA: TGTGCCAGCAGTAATGCCGGGACTAGCGGGAGCGAGCAGTACTTC
CDR3: CASSNAGTSGSEQYF

J: TRBJ1-5
D: -
size: -
V: TRBV15
DNA: TGTGCCTCCTCTCGAGGAATCAATCAGCCCCAGCATTTT
CDR3: CASSRGINQPQHF

J: TRBJ2-3
D: -
size: -
V: TRBV9
DNA: TGTGCCAGCAGCGCCCGCCACAGGTCGGGTCGCACAGATACGCAGTATTTT
CDR3: CASSARHRSGRTDTQYF

J: TRBJ1-2
D: -
size: -
V: TRBV7-2
DNA: TGTGCCAGCAGCTTAACAGGGTCGAATGGCTACACCTTC
CDR3: CASSLTGSNGYTF

J: TRBJ1-1
D: -
size: -
V: TRBV9
DNA: TGTGCCAGCAGCGTAGGACCCCAGACTATGAACACTGAAGCTTTCTTT
CDR3: CASSVGPQTMNTEAFF

J: TRBJ2-3
D: -
size: -
V: TRBV4-3
DNA: TGCGCCAGCAGCCATGCTGGGGGGGCTGCAGATACGCAGTATTTT
CDR3: CASSHAGGAADTQYF

J: TRBJ1-4
D: -
size: -
V: TRBV27
DNA: TGTGCCAGCAGTCGGTTTGGGCCTGGACCGACTAAAGAAAAACTGTTTTTT
CDR3: CASSRFGPGPTKEKLFF

J: TRBJ1-2
D: TRBD1
size: -
V: TRBV4-3
DNA: TGCGCCAGCAGCCAAGATGGGTGGACAGGGGGCTATGGCTACACCTTC
CDR3: CASSQDGWTGGYGYTF

J: TRBJ2-3
D: TRBD2
size: -
V: TRBV2
DNA: TGTGCCAGCAGTGACCGGGGGGGATCAGATACGCAGTATTTT
CDR3: CASSDRGGSDTQYF

J: TRBJ1-3
D: -
size: -
V: TRBV7-2
DNA: TGTGCCAGCAGTTCCAACAGGAACTCTGGAAACACCATATATTTT
CDR3: CASSSNRNSGNTIYF

J: TRBJ2-1
D: TRBD1
size: -
V: TRBV29-1
DNA: TGCAGCATAGAGGACAGGGGGCGCGGAAATGAGCAGTTCTTC
CDR3: CSIEDRGRGNEQFF

J: TRBJ2-7
D: TRBD2
size: -
V: TRBV9
DNA: TGTGCCAGCAGCGTAGCGACGGGGGGGCCTTCCGAGCAGTACTTC
CDR3: CASSVATGGPSEQYF

J: TRBJ2-5
D: TRBD2
size: -
V: TRBV6-2/TRBV6-3
DNA: TGTGCCAGCAGTTGGGAGGGTGGAGAGACCCAGTACTTC
CDR3: CASSWEGGETQYF

J: TRBJ2-1
D: TRBD2
size: -
V: TRBV19
DNA: TGTGCCAGTGGGAGGGCCCCCGCTGAGCAGTTCTTC
CDR3: CASGRAPAEQFF

J: TRBJ2-3
D: TRBD2
size: -
V: TRBV28
DNA: TGTGCCAGCAGTTCCCTCGGGCGGGGGGGTAGCACAGATACGCAGTATTTT
CDR3: CASSSLGRGGSTDTQYF

J: TRBJ1-4
D: TRBD1
size: -
V: TRBV5-1
DNA: TGCGCCAGCAGCTTGGAAACAGGGGCCCTAGGAGGGGAAAAACTGTTTTTT
CDR3: CASSLETGALGGEKLFF

J: TRBJ1-4
D: -
size: -
V: TRBV5-1
DNA: TGCGCCAGCAGCTACACAGTAACTAATGAAAAACTGTTTTTT
CDR3: CASSYTVTNEKLFF

J: TRBJ1-5
D: TRBD1
size: -
V: TRBV7-9
DNA: TGTGCCAGCAGCACTTGGACAGGGGGCTCTAATCAGCCCCAGCATTTT
CDR3: CASSTWTGGSNQPQHF

J: TRBJ2-7
D: -
size: -
V: TRBV5-1
DNA: TGCGCCAGCAGCGCGGGACAGACAAGTTTACTCGGGGACGAGCAGTACTTC
CDR3: CASSAGQTSLLGDEQYF

J: TRBJ1-6
D: TRBD1
size: -
V: TRBV7-2
DNA: TGTGCCAGCAGCCCTCAATGGACAGGGAGCTTCTATAATTCACCCCTCCACTTT
CDR3: CASSPQWTGSFYNSPLHF

J: TRBJ1-6
D: TRBD1
size: few
V: TRBV30
DNA: TGTGCCTGGAGGGACAGGGGTAATTCACCCCTCCACTTT
CDR3: CAWRDRGNSPLHF

J: TRBJ1-6
D: -
size: -
V: TRBV3-1/TRBV3-2
DNA: TGTGCCAGCAGCCAAGAAGTAGGGGTTAGTAATTCACCCCTCCACTTT
CDR3: CASSQEVGVSNSPLHF

J: TRBJ1-2
D: TRBD1
size: -
V: TRBV6-5
DNA: TGTGCCAGCAAGTGGACAGGGGGTGGCTACACCTTC
CDR3: CASKWTGGGYTF

J: TRBJ1-2
D: -
size: -
V: TRBV19
DNA: TGTGCCAGTAGTCCCGGTGACTACTATGGCTACACCTTC
CDR3: CASSPGDYYGYTF

J: TRBJ1-1
D: -
size: once
V: TRBV28
DNA: TGTGCCAGCAGACAACTGACCCCAGGGACTGAAGCTTTCTTT
CDR3: CASRQLTPGTEAFF

J: TRBJ2-3
D: TRBD2
size: -
V: TRBV15
DNA: TGTGCCACCAGCCGGGGACTAGGGGGAACCACAGATACGCAGTATTTT
CDR3: CATSRGLGGTTDTQYF

J: TRBJ1-1
D: -
size: -
V: TRBV12-3/TRBV12-4
DNA: TGTGCCAGCAGTCAGTACACTGAAGCTTTCTTT
CDR3: CASSQYTEAFF

J: TRBJ2-7
D: -
size: -
V: TRBV6-5
DNA: TGTGCCAGCAGTAGACAGATAACCTACGAGCAGTACTTC
CDR3: CASSRQITYEQYF

J: TRBJ1-3
D: -
size: -
V: TRBV7-3
DNA: TGTGCCAGCAGCTTAGCGGCCAGCTCTGGAAACACCATATATTTT
CDR3: CASSLAASSGNTIYF

J: TRBJ2-2
D: -
size: -
V: TRBV7-3
DNA: TGTGCCAGCAGCAGCGGGAACACCGGGGAGCTGTTTTTT
CDR3: CASSSGNTGELFF

J: TRBJ1-2
D: -
size: -
V: TRBV5-6
DNA: TGTGCCAGCAGCTTGGCCGGGGGTATCGCCTATGGCTACACCTTC
CDR3: CASSLAGGIAYGYTF

J: TRBJ2-1
D: TRBD2
size: -
V: TRBV11-2
DNA: TGTGCCAGCAGCCCTTGGACTAGCGGTCCGTACAATGAGCAGTTCTTC
CDR3: CASSPWTSGPYNEQFF

J: TRBJ1-2
D: -
size: -
V: TRBV24-1
DNA: TGTGCCACCAGTGATTTGGCTGGGCCCACGGCCTTC
CDR3: CATSDLAGPTAF

J: TRBJ1-1
D: TRBD1
size: -
V: TRBV9
DNA: TGTGCCAGCAGCGCAAGAACGAGAGGGACAGGGGGCGAGGGCACTGAAGCTTTCTTT
CDR3: CASSARTRGTGGEGTEAFF